One T cell receptor beta chain is described in this entry. This clonotype turned up a few times. Its antigen has not been determined. There are no base qualities to consult, and no much larger clone falls within one base. The hyperthyroidism patients were between 18 and 65 years old and newly diagnosed, with a disease duration of less than 2 months. Exclusion was applied to patients with uncontrolled infections, other autoimmune diseases, pregnancy or lactation. Diagnoses were based on clinical symptoms, serum thyroxine and TRAb, thyroid ultrasound and orbital computed tomography. For progressor patients, blood was drawn at the first diagnosis of hyperthyroidism, before any ophthalmopathy symptoms had appeared. PBMCs were separated from approximately 10 ml of fresh peripheral blood using Ficoll-Paque density gradient centrifugation. Patients classed as progressors first received a Graves' hyperthyroidism diagnosis and then went on to develop ophthalmopathy during follow-up. Total RNA was extracted using Trizol reagent, and RNA quality was assessed on an Agilent 2100 Bioanalyzer.

The data belong to a study of T cells in Graves' hyperthyroidism and ophthalmopathy (dated by TCRdb to about 2019). Concerning the study at large: Peripheral blood samples were taken at initial diagnosis, before any treatment was given. Whether ophthalmopathy could be predicted prospectively was tested in an independent validation cohort made up of roughly 20 hyperthyroidism patients plus 17 patients who later progressed to ophthalmopathy. TCR Vbeta CDR3 sequencing of fewer than 150 peripheral blood samples (more than 40 ophthalmopathy, roughly 72 hyperthyroidism and some 17 progressor patients) is reported in the paper. The roughly 99 discovery patients were divided at random into training and test sets in a 7:3 ratio. In addition, the study compared T-cell repertoires in thyroid tissue and in blood from roughly 6 Graves' hyperthyroidism patients. Once sampling was done, hyperthyroidism patients were given methimazole at a starting dose of 30 mg daily, whereas ophthalmopathy patients were given high-dose intravenous methylprednisolone. To identify distinguishing TCR V-J signatures, a discovery cohort of roughly 100 patients was used, comprising 43 with Graves' ophthalmopathy and some 60 with stable Graves' hyperthyroidism.

Here is what the overall study found, with its caveats: During validation, the model predicted progression to ophthalmopathy a median of roughly 7.1 months ahead of onset, with almost 71% sensitivity and about 72% specificity. A model built on a 13 V-J signature distinguished ophthalmopathy from stable hyperthyroidism, reaching about 88% sensitivity and approximately 83% specificity in cross-validation and 80%/75% in testing. Most expanded thyroid clonotypes (frequency above 0.001) were also detected in blood, suggesting blood repertoires may reflect thyroid immune responses. Sample size was not statistically predetermined, and investigators were not blinded to group allocation.

Amplification of TCR beta CDR3 regions was carried out from RNA transcripts. The first round of RT-PCR for the TCR CDR3 was performed with the HTBI primer set and the Qiagen OneStep RT-PCR kit. The libraries were constructed in a second round of multiplex PCR and then size-selected and purified. Paired-end sequencing of the libraries was performed with 100 bp reads on an Illumina HiSeq2000. The source study handled its data this way. SOAPnuke was used to process the raw data, removing reads that contained adapters or uncalled bases, had a mean Phred below 15, or lacked an exact match to the constant primer or identifier. High-quality paired reads were merged using COPE v1.2.5, and each unique nucleotide sequence was defined as a clonotype. Clonotypes were aligned to IMGT TRBV, TRBD and TRBJ reference segments using MiTCR v1.1. Only V-J combinations with frequency above 0.0001, covering approximately 99% of repertoires, were analysed. The TCS score was defined as the ratio of F50 (clonal expansion) to E x V (chaos), calculated using BLOSUM62-based TCRdist between CDR3 peptides within each V-J. Welch's t-statistics and random forest reduced around 510 V-J features to around 14, which were used in a naive Bayes classifier (R e1071). TCRdb trimmed public reads at Q25 via fastp, called clones via MiXCR and kept in-frame beta chains. Each CDR3 protein appears once, grouped with its most common genes and DNA. The V and J calls reflect TCRdb's pipeline rather than the authors' work. For this sample there are fewer than 450,000 distinct CDR3 sequences; approximately 18% appear just once. The top ten constitute roughly 35% of the sample.

According to the germline V gene (reference sequence), CDR1 reads SEHNR and CDR2 reads FQNEAQ. Relative to germline, V is missing 5 bases and J is missing 4 bases, with 7 bases of the junction outside any gene match. Its CDR3 holds 15 amino acids, cysteine through phenylalanine. This entry keeps only the CDR3 DNA: 45 bases, framed from base 1. This TCR derives from a woman aged 25 to 45 with Graves' hyperthyroidism that later progressed to Graves' ophthalmopathy. The sequenced sample consisted of blood. The rearrangement combines TRBV7-9 with TRBJ2-7; 11 bases in the middle match TRBD1. DNA sequence: TGTGCCAGCAGCAAGGGACAGGGGGATATGTACGAGCAGTACTTC. Its protein product is CASSKGQGDMYEQYF.